This passage covers 29 T cell receptor beta chains from one sample sequenced in a study of cytomegalovirus exposure and HLA in healthy donors. It was with 60 Vbeta and 13 Jbeta primers that the PCR ran. Generated by immunoSEQ multiplex PCR, the TCRdb table keeps only in-frame clones and is missing some. The sample's table shows some 83,000 clones. Sequencing input: PBMCs. These receptors were obtained from a woman in her twenties or thirties in good health and CMV-seronegative.

The chain uses TRBV7-2 and TRBJ2-5; D is undetermined. Germline lookup yields CDR1 SGHTA and CDR2 FQGNSA. The CDR3 totals 13 residues. The V and J ends lost 5 bases and 4 bases respectively, with 11 bases between them. The CDR3 reads CASSPRATETQYF. In DNA form, the CDR3 reads TGTGCCAGCAGCCCGAGAGCAACAGAGACCCAGTACTTC.

The rearrangement links TRBV4-1 to TRBJ2-7; D call uncertain. The CDR3 is 15 residues long. The germline gives CDR1 MGHRA, CDR2 YSYEKL. V lost 0 bases and J 0 bases, leaving 9 bases between the germline ends. This CDR3 is CASSQDPGSSYEQYF. In DNA form, the CDR3 reads TGCGCCAGCAGCCAAGATCCGGGTAGCTCCTACGAGCAGTACTTC.

This chain connects TRBV7-8 to TRBJ1-6; no clear D gene. V lost 4 bases and J 6 bases, leaving 4 bases between the germline ends. The germline gives CDR1 SGHVS, CDR2 FQNEAQ. CDR3 length equals 12 residues. The CDR3 sequence: CASSSSNSPLHF. The CDR3 DNA reads TGTGCCAGCAGCTCCAGTAATTCACCCCTCCACTTT.

The V call is TRBV29-1, the J call TRBJ1-1; D is unclear. The CDR3 spans 10 residues. Germline V gives CDR1 SQVTM, CDR2 ANQGSEA. V lost 7 bases and J lost 1, with 4 bases in between. CDR3 nucleotides: TGCAGCGGCAGGAACACTGAAGCTTTCTTT. Translating it yields CSGRNTEAFF.

The chain recombines TRBV9 with TRBJ1-2, with D hard to call. The V gene lost 0 bases and the J gene lost 4 bases, with 7 bases spanning the gap. The CDR3 contains 13 residues. Germline-derived CDR1 and CDR2 are SGDLS and YYNGEE. CDR3 protein: CASSVADSYGYTF. CDR3 bases: TGTGCCAGCAGCGTAGCTGACTCCTATGGCTACACCTTC.

This chain joins TRBV2 and TRBJ2-1, with 9 bases identical to TRBD2. Germline CDR1 reads SNHLY; CDR2 reads FYNNEI. This CDR3 has 16 residues. The trim removed 5 bases at V and 7 bases at J, leaving 12 bases unmatched. This CDR3 is CASSLPGGRGANEQFF. DNA for the CDR3: TGTGCCAGCAGTCTCCCCGGCGGGAGGGGGGCAAATGAGCAGTTCTTC.

The rearrangement joins TRBV6-5 to TRBJ1-4, with 8 positions matching TRBD1. V lost 6 bases, J lost 5 bases, and 5 bases stayed unmatched. The germline CDR1 and CDR2 sequences are MNHEY and SVGAGI. CDR3 length equals 14 residues. CDR3 in amino acids: CASRRTGSNEKLFF. As DNA, the CDR3 is TGTGCCAGCAGGAGGACAGGGTCGAATGAAAAACTGTTTTTT.

This chain connects TRBV6-1 to TRBJ1-5; 8 bases align to TRBD1. V lost 2 bases and J lost 9; bases outside the gene matches: 12. Germline values: CDR1 MNHNS, CDR2 SASEGT. The CDR3 covers 16 residues. The CDR3 is CASSESPTGAPRPQHF. The DNA for the CDR3 is TGTGCCAGCAGTGAATCTCCGACAGGGGCGCCGCGGCCCCAGCATTTT.

This chain joins TRBV6-1 and TRBJ1-1; 9 bases map to TRBD1. The CDR3 sequence is 15 residues long. Germline trimming cut 4 bases from V and 4 bases from J; bases unmatched to any gene: 7. Germline V gene sequence: CDR1 MNHNS, CDR2 SASEGT. This CDR3 reads CASSGGTGSSTEAFF. CDR3 bases: TGTGCCAGCAGTGGGGGGACAGGGTCGAGCACTGAAGCTTTCTTT.

The chain has TRBV5-1 and TRBJ2-7; D perhaps matches TRBD1 (7 bases). The V end lost 8 bases, the J end lost 6 bases, and 18 bases lay between the germline ends. The CDR3 covers 13 residues. Germline CDR1 SGHRS, CDR2 YFSETQ. The CDR3 DNA is TGCGCCAGTTGGGGGGACAGTCGAGGCGAGCAGTACTTC. This encodes CASWGDSRGEQYF.

The chain is built from TRBV29-1 and TRBJ1-2; D perhaps matches TRBD1 (5 bases). CDR1 is SQVTM and CDR2 is ANQGSEA in the germline V gene. This CDR3 comprises 12 residues. Trimming pared 4 bases from V and 5 bases from J, leaving 11 bases between. This CDR3 reads CSVGPGGYGYTF. The CDR3 coding sequence is TGCAGCGTTGGTCCGGGGGGGTATGGCTACACCTTC.

The chain employs TRBV18 and TRBJ2-1, with D possibly being TRBD1 (6 bases). CDR3 length equals 12 residues. Germline V CDR1 and CDR2: KGHSH, LQKENI. The germline V and J ends were trimmed by 5 bases and 7 bases, with 9 bases remaining between them. CDR3 in amino acids: CASSSDSNEQFF. In nucleotides, the CDR3 is TGTGCCAGCTCATCGGACAGTAATGAGCAGTTCTTC.

The V gene is TRBV6-5, the J gene TRBJ2-7, with D hard to call. Deletions cut 2 bases from V and 5 bases from J, with 10 bases between. From germline, CDR1 is MNHEY and CDR2 SVGAGI. The CDR3 length is 13 residues. The CDR3 bases are TGTGCCAGCAGTTACCTAGATGCCGACGAGCAGTACTTC. It specifies CASSYLDADEQYF.

The DNA of the CDR3 is TGTGCCACCAGCAGAGTCGGAGGGAGTAACTATGGCTACACCTTC. The encoded protein is CATSRVGGSNYGYTF. The chain has TRBV15 and TRBJ1-2; D call uncertain. Trimming took off 1 base at V and 1 base at J, with 10 bases between the two ends. The CDR3 has 15 residues. Germline assignment: CDR1 LNHNV and CDR2 YYDKDF (reference sequence). The whole variable domain, filled in from reference TRBV15 and TRBJ1-2, reads DAMVIQNPRYQVTQFGKPVTLSCSQTLNHNVMYWYQQKSSQAPKLLFHYYDKDFNNEADTPDNFQSRRPNTSFCFLDIRSPGLGDTAMYLCATSRVGGSNYGYTFGSGTRLTVV.

The rearrangement joins TRBV29-1 to TRBJ1-4, with TRBD1 as a possible D gene (6 bases). Germline V gene lookup returns CDR1 SQVTM and CDR2 ANQGSEA. The CDR3 consists of 13 residues. Trimming left V 6 bases short and J 10 bases short, with 18 bases between. In DNA, the CDR3 is TGCAGCGTCCTCGGACAGCTAGGGGGAAAACTGTTTTTT. Translation gives CSVLGQLGGKLFF.

The rearrangement joins TRBV7-9 to TRBJ1-2, with 9 bases lining up with TRBD1. From germline, CDR1 is SEHNR and CDR2 FQNEAQ (reference sequence). The CDR3 length is 16 residues. Trimming took 3 bases from V and 8 from J; bases not matched to a gene: 13. Written as DNA, the CDR3 is TGTGCCAGCAGCTTCGGGACAGGGCTCTCCGTGAGAGGCTACACCTTC. Protein product: CASSFGTGLSVRGYTF.

This sequence joins TRBV30 and TRBJ1-4; the match to TRBD1 covers 9 bases. Germline V gene sequence: CDR1 GTSNPN, CDR2 SVGIG (reference sequence). The CDR3 extends over 14 amino acids. The trim removed 2 bases at V and 8 bases at J, leaving 6 bases unmatched. In DNA form, the CDR3 reads TGTGCCTGGAGTAGTGGGACAGGGAGGGAAAAACTGTTTTTT. It specifies CAWSSGTGREKLFF. Drawing the rest from reference TRBV30 and TRBJ1-4, the complete variable domain is SQTIHQWPATLVQPVGSPLSLECTVEGTSNPNLYWYRQAAGRGLQLLFYSVGIGQISSEVPQNLSASRPQDRQFILSSKKLLLSDSGFYLCAWSSGTGREKLFFGSGTQLSVL.

V and J are TRBV19 and TRBJ2-3, with 11 bases lining up with TRBD2. The trim removed 6 bases at V and 4 bases at J, leaving 6 bases unmatched. This CDR3 spans 15 amino acids. Per the germline V gene, CDR1 is LNHDA and CDR2 is SQIVND (reference sequence). CDR3 DNA sequence: TGTGCCAGTAGCCCACTAGCGGGAGTGGCAGATACGCAGTATTTT. Residues: CASSPLAGVADTQYF.

The chain couples TRBV11-2 to TRBJ1-2; D uncertain. Germline-derived CDR1 and CDR2 are SGHAT and FQNNGV. Deletions cut 2 bases from V and 2 bases from J, with 6 bases between. The CDR3 length is 13 residues. CDR3 sequence (DNA): TGTGCCAGCAGCTTAAGCTCCAACTATGGCTACACCTTC. Translating gives CASSLSSNYGYTF.

The J gene is TRBJ1-1, the V gene TRBV19, with 8 positions matching TRBD1. Germline V CDR1 and CDR2: LNHDA, SQIVND (reference sequence). V was clipped by 4 bases and J by 5 bases; unmatched bases: 12. The CDR3 has 16 amino acids. CDR3 in DNA: TGTGCCAGTAGTACGCGCCGACAGGGGAAGAGAACTGAAGCTTTCTTT. Translation: CASSTRRQGKRTEAFF. Filled out from reference TRBV19 and TRBJ1-1, the complete variable domain reads DGGITQSPKYLFRKEGQNVTLSCEQNLNHDAMYWYRQDPGQGLRLIYYSQIVNDFQKGDIAEGYSVSREKKESFPLTVTSAQKNPTAFYLCASSTRRQGKRTEAFFGQGTRLTVV.

This chain joins TRBV6-5 and TRBJ1-1, with TRBD1 identical over 7 bases. This CDR3 has 13 amino acids. CDR1 is MNHEY and CDR2 is SVGAGI in the germline V gene. Trimming at V came to 6 bases and at J to 11 bases, leaving 12 bases not matched to a gene. DNA for the CDR3: TGTGCCAGCAGACGCCTACAGGGGTTGGGGGCTTTCTTT. Amino acids: CASRRLQGLGAFF.

This chain connects TRBV5-1 to TRBJ1-4; the D is unclear. V was clipped by 3 bases and J by 2 bases, with 8 bases between them. The CDR3 extends over 14 amino acids. Per the germline V gene, CDR1 is SGHRS and CDR2 is YFSETQ. The CDR3 reads CASSYGGTNEKLFF. CDR3 coding DNA: TGCGCCAGCAGCTACGGAGGTACTAATGAAAAACTGTTTTTT.

V gene TRBV10-3 combines with J gene TRBJ2-3; 9 bases fit TRBD2. The CDR3 covers 11 residues. The J segment lost 12 bases and the V segment lost 5 bases, leaving 3 bases of the junction unmatched. CDR1 ENHRY and CDR2 SYGVKD come from the germline V gene. The CDR3 protein is CAISSGGTQYF. For the CDR3, the DNA is TGTGCCATCAGTAGCGGGGGGACTCAGTATTTT.

The chain has TRBV7-9 and TRBJ2-7, with a weak D call TRBD2 (6 bases). Germline CDR1 reads SEHNR; CDR2 reads FQNEAQ (reference sequence). The CDR3 consists of 15 residues. V was clipped by 0 bases and J by 0 bases, with 9 bases between them. CDR3 in amino acids: CASSLAGGLSYEQYF. CDR3 sequence (DNA): TGTGCCAGCAGCTTAGCGGGAGGCCTCTCCTACGAGCAGTACTTC.

The chain employs TRBV30 and TRBJ1-4; 8 bases fit TRBD1. The V gene's germline CDR1 is GTSNPN and CDR2 SVGIG (reference sequence). CDR3 length: 15 residues. The V and J ends lost 1 base and 7 bases, in that order; junction bases with no gene match: 8. The CDR3 DNA reads TGTGCCTGGAGTGGCCGGGACAGGAGGGGTGAAAAACTGTTTTTT. Protein: CAWSGRDRRGEKLFF.

The V gene is TRBV4-1, the J gene TRBJ2-1, with 7 bases matching TRBD2. CDR1 MGHRA and CDR2 YSYEKL come from the germline V gene. CDR3 length: 15 residues. V was pared by 10 bases and J by 6 bases, with 15 bases of the junction left unmatched. The CDR3 region has the DNA TGCGCCACCGCCCTTGGACTAGACACTGTCAATGAGCAGTTCTTC. Its protein product is CATALGLDTVNEQFF.

The genes are TRBV6-6 and TRBJ1-4; 7 bases line up with TRBD1. V lost 5 bases and J lost 5; bases outside the gene matches: 2. The germline gives CDR1 MNHNY, CDR2 SVGAGI (reference sequence). This CDR3 has 13 residues. The CDR3 bases are TGTGCCAGCAGTGACAGGGCGAATGAAAAACTGTTTTTT. Protein sequence: CASSDRANEKLFF.

The chain recombines TRBV6-5 with TRBJ2-7; TRBD2 aligns across 9 bases. Germline V gene lookup returns CDR1 MNHEY and CDR2 SVGAGI. The trim removed 8 bases at V and 6 bases at J, leaving 11 bases unmatched. CDR3 size: 14 residues. In nucleotides, the CDR3 is TGTGCCAGCGGTTTAGCGGGAGCCGGAGCCGAGCAGTACTTC. Its translation: CASGLAGAGAEQYF.

The chain is built from TRBV4-1 and TRBJ2-5, with a tentative D call TRBD2 (6 bases). CDR3 length: 13 amino acids. V gave up 4 bases and J gave up 5 bases, with 11 bases separating them. Germline V gene data show CDR1 as MGHRA and CDR2 as YSYEKL. DNA for the CDR3: TGCGCCAGCAGCCTAGCGGTACTGGAGACCCAGTACTTC. Amino acids: CASSLAVLETQYF.